The 5 T cell receptor beta chains listed next were all sequenced from one sample in a study of metastatic and nonmetastatic thyroid tumors. TCRdb re-analyzed the PCR reads using MiXCR. The table has some 28,000 clones, 20% to 30% seen once; the top ten hold over 2%. Each patient came to thyroid surgery without any prior treatment (of any kind). Sequencing input: blood. Every receptor here comes from a female donor with papillary thyroid cancer or a benign thyroid nodule (not recorded which). Some clones in this sample may be carry-over from other donors' samples.

This clone was counted at least ten times. V and J are TRBV7-2 and TRBJ2-2, with TRBD1 as a possible D gene (7 bases). V dropped 2 bases and J dropped 7 bases, with 23 bases sitting between them. Germline V lookup: CDR1 SGHTA, CDR2 FQGNSA. The CDR3 length is 18 residues. In DNA form, the CDR3 reads TGTGCCAGCAGCTTAAAGGTCTGGGGGGACAGCCTGGTCGGGGAGCTGTTTTTT. This gives the protein CASSLKVWGDSLVGELFF. Looking up the rest from reference TRBV7-2 and TRBJ2-2 gives the full variable domain: GAGVSQSPSNKVTEKGKDVELRCDPISGHTALYWYRQSLGQGLEFLIYFQGNSAPDKSGLPSDRFSAERTGGSVSTLTIQRTQQEDSAVYLCASSLKVWGDSLVGELFFGEGSRLTVL.

This clone was observed many times. V and J are TRBV4-2 and TRBJ2-4, with 9 bases aligning to TRBD2. CDR1 LGHNA and CDR2 YNFKEQ come from the germline V gene. There are 20 residues in the CDR3. V lost 0 bases and J lost 1; bases outside the gene matches: 13. The CDR3 sequence: CASSQDTLAGQNLAKNIQYF. The CDR3, as DNA: TGTGCCAGCAGCCAAGATACGCTAGCGGGACAAAACTTGGCCAAAAACATTCAGTACTTC.

This clone occurred many times. Since a much larger clone is just one base distant, this may be a read error. This chain uses TRBV18 with TRBJ2-7; 7 bases align to TRBD1. Germline V CDR1 and CDR2: KGHSH, LQKENI. The CDR3 contains 14 residues. CDR3 amino acids: CASSLPGQTYEQHF. Written as DNA, the CDR3 is TGTGCCAGCTCACTCCCGGGACAGACCTACGAGCAGCACTTC.

With respect to this clone: This is likely a read error, given that the CDR3 carries no conserved phenylalanine or tryptophan at its end. The DNA is omitted, as the CDR3 cannot be located on it reliably, and the CDR3 follows TCRdb's listing. The chain has TRBV9 and TRBJ1-6. The CDR3 spans 8 amino acids, including both terminal residues. The V gene's germline CDR1 is SGDLS and CDR2 YYNGEE. CDR3 loop: CASSVGAS.

This clone was counted between two and nine times. A single base separates this from a much larger clone, so it may be a read error. For the CDR3, the DNA is TGCAGCTCGACCATAGGGACTGAAGCTTTCTTT. Translated, it gives CSSTIGTEAFF. The V gene is TRBV29-1, the J gene TRBJ1-1, with D unresolved. CDR1 and CDR2 from the germline V gene are SQVTM and ANQGSEA. Trimming cost V 8 bases and J 5 bases, with 12 bases left between them. The CDR3 is 11 amino acids.